The 6 T cell receptor beta chains listed next were all sequenced from one sample in a study of cytomegalovirus exposure and HLA in healthy donors. 13 Jbeta primers and 60 Vbeta primers were used for the PCR. Produced via immunoSEQ multiplex PCR; TCRdb's table is partial and in-frame only. The sample holds some 190,000 clones; roughly 75% are singletons and the top ten take 4% to 5%. What was sequenced was PBMCs. These receptors came from a man aged 25 to 40 in good health and CMV-seropositive.

The chain links TRBV6-5 to TRBJ2-3, with TRBD1 matching over 7 bases. Germline values: CDR1 MNHEY, CDR2 SVGAGI. The CDR3 is made up of 15 amino acids. Trimming took 6 bases from V and 2 from J; bases not matched to a gene: 8. The CDR3 is CASRIGGSYTDTQYF. The DNA for the CDR3 is TGTGCCAGCAGAATAGGGGGCTCCTACACAGATACGCAGTATTTT.

The sample holds many counts of this clone. The J gene is TRBJ1-2, the V gene TRBV27; TRBD1 agrees at 8 bases. The CDR3 loop spans 14 amino acids. Germline trimming cut 3 bases from V and 3 bases from J; bases unmatched to any gene: 3. Germline values: CDR1 MNHEY, CDR2 SMNVEV (reference sequence). Here the CDR3 reads CASSFLDRDYGYTF. CDR3 bases: TGTGCCAGCAGTTTCCTGGACAGGGACTATGGCTACACCTTC.

This clone was detected a few times. The CDR3 here is CASSSSGAGASYEQYF. The DNA of the CDR3 is TGTGCCAGCAGTTCCTCTGGAGCGGGAGCATCCTACGAGCAGTACTTC. The chain couples TRBV28 to TRBJ2-7; 8 nucleotides line up with TRBD2. Germline trimming cut 4 bases from V and 1 base from J; bases unmatched to any gene: 9. Germline CDR1 MDHEN, CDR2 SYDVKM. The CDR3 covers 16 residues.

This clone was observed once. The V call is TRBV12-5, the J call TRBJ2-2; D might be TRBD1 (5 bases). CDR3 length equals 15 residues. Germline-derived CDR1 and CDR2 are LGHNT and FRNRAP. The V end lost 3 bases, the J end lost 1 base, and 9 bases lay between the germline ends. This CDR3 is CASGFREGNTGELFF. The CDR3 nucleotides read TGTGCTAGTGGTTTCAGGGAAGGGAACACCGGGGAGCTGTTTTTT.

The chain combines TRBV9 with TRBJ2-1, with TRBD2 matching 8 bases. V lost 3 bases and J lost 6; bases outside the gene matches: 8. The germline V gene has CDR1 SGDLS and CDR2 YYNGEE. The CDR3 consists of 15 residues. Here the CDR3 reads CASSGPAGVLNEQFF. CDR3 nucleotide sequence: TGTGCCAGCAGCGGCCCAGCGGGGGTCCTCAATGAGCAGTTCTTC.

This clone was detected only once. The genes are TRBV7-3 and TRBJ1-1, with D perhaps TRBD1 (6 bases). This CDR3 region has 14 residues. Germline CDR1 is SGHTA and CDR2 is FQGTGA. V lost 4 bases and J lost 1, with 10 bases in between. The CDR3 reads CASSSGQRNTEAFF. The CDR3 bases are TGTGCCAGCAGCTCAGGACAGAGGAACACTGAAGCTTTCTTT.